These 26 T cell receptor beta chains share one sample of origin, sequenced in a study of CD8 T cells in Susac syndrome. Reverse transcription of 0.5 to 1 ug RNA was performed with random hexamers. TCRdb reanalysed the immunoSEQ multiplex PCR reads using MiXCR and keeps one entry per CDR3 protein. This sample has around 110,000 distinct CDR3 sequences, with roughly 94% found just once. Sequenced input: CD8+ T cells from PBMCs. Source of these receptors: a human donor with Susac syndrome.

This clonotype was seen just once. V usage is TRBV5-1 and J usage is TRBJ2-7; D is undetermined. Germline V gives CDR1 SGHRS, CDR2 YFSETQ. The CDR3 totals 14 residues. Trimming pared 0 bases from V and 2 bases from J, leaving 9 bases between. CDR3 residues: CASSLEQSPYEQYF. CDR3 DNA sequence: TGCGCCAGCAGCTTGGAACAGAGCCCCTACGAGCAGTACTTC.

The chain employs TRBV5-5 and TRBJ2-2; D is unresolved. This CDR3 is 14 amino acids long. The germline gives CDR1 SGHKS, CDR2 YYEKEE (reference sequence). Trimming took 4 bases from V and 4 from J, leaving 11 bases between them. The CDR3 DNA sequence: TGTGCCAGCAGCCCCCCGGTTCTCACCGGGGAGCTGTTTTTT. Its translation: CASSPPVLTGELFF.

This sequence joins TRBV4-3 and TRBJ2-7; D perhaps matches TRBD1 (6 bases). V lost 0 bases and J 6 bases, leaving 12 bases between the germline ends. Germline lookup yields CDR1 LGHNA and CDR2 YSLEER. The CDR3 is made up of 14 amino acids. The DNA for the CDR3 is TGCGCCAGCAGCCAAGAATCCAGGGGTTTCGAGCAGTACTTC. Protein product: CASSQESRGFEQYF.

The chain couples TRBV4-1 to TRBJ2-1; 9 bases are a match to TRBD1. The CDR3 runs to 15 residues. The V gene's germline CDR1 is MGHRA and CDR2 YSYEKL. The junction had 8 bases not matched to a gene; V was cut back by 3 bases and J by 8 bases. For the CDR3, the DNA is TGCGCCAGCAGCCAGTTAACAGGGGGCAGGTATGAGCAGTTCTTC. This encodes CASSQLTGGRYEQFF.

This sequence joins TRBV5-6 and TRBJ2-2; TRBD1 agrees at 8 bases. The CDR3 runs 16 residues. V shed 0 bases and J 7 bases; nucleotides not matched to a gene: 8. CDR1 SGHDT and CDR2 YYEEEE come from the germline V gene. CDR3 residues: CASSLELDRAHGELFF. The CDR3 nucleotides read TGTGCCAGCAGCTTGGAGCTGGACAGGGCTCACGGGGAGCTGTTTTTT.

The genes are TRBV6-2 or TRBV6-3 and TRBJ2-7; 7 bases fit TRBD1. Germline V gene sequence: CDR1 MNHEY, CDR2 SVGEGT. The length of the CDR3 is 16 residues. The junction had 13 bases not matched to a gene; V was cut back by 7 bases and J by 1 base. The CDR3 region is CASTQPRDSFSYEQYF. The CDR3 nucleotides are TGTGCCAGCACCCAACCACGGGACAGTTTTTCCTACGAGCAGTACTTC.

The chain has TRBV6-2 or TRBV6-3 and TRBJ1-2; no definite D call. The CDR3 runs to 13 residues. Germline assignment: CDR1 MNHEY and CDR2 SVGEGT. V was cut by 6 bases and J by 6 bases, with 14 bases left in between. CDR3 bases: TGTGCCAGCAGACCAAGGACGGTTGATGGCTACACCTTC. Translating gives CASRPRTVDGYTF.

The J gene is TRBJ2-3, the V gene TRBV29-1, with D perhaps matching TRBD2 (7 bases). CDR1 and CDR2 (germline): SQVTM, ANQGSEA. V was shortened by 5 bases and J by 2 bases, with 11 bases between the two germline ends. The CDR3 sequence is 13 residues long. The CDR3 DNA reads as TGCAGCGTTTCTCGGGGGGCCACAGATACGCAGTATTTT. Amino acids: CSVSRGATDTQYF.

The chain joins TRBV29-1 to TRBJ1-1; tentatively, D is TRBD1 (6 bases). Deletions cut 6 bases from V and 4 bases from J, with 18 bases between. Germline V gene sequence: CDR1 SQVTM, CDR2 ANQGSEA. This CDR3 is built from 14 residues. The CDR3 spells CSVRWDNSLTEAFF. The CDR3 DNA is TGCAGCGTCCGCTGGGACAATTCACTCACTGAAGCTTTCTTT.

The V and J genes are TRBV19 and TRBJ2-1, with D perhaps assigned TRBD1 or TRBD2 (5 bases each). The CDR3 runs to 15 residues. Looked up from germline, CDR1 is LNHDA and CDR2 is SQIVND (reference sequence). V lost 5 bases, J lost 4 bases, and 15 bases lay in between. The chain's CDR3 is CASSPQGGRYNEQFF. CDR3 coding DNA: TGTGCCAGTAGTCCCCAGGGTGGGAGATACAATGAGCAGTTCTTC.

This chain joins TRBV29-1 and TRBJ2-2; D is uncertain. The CDR3 spans 14 residues. V gave up 2 bases and J gave up 4 bases, with 11 bases separating them. The germline CDR1 and CDR2 sequences are SQVTM and ANQGSEA. CDR3 sequence reads: CSVEFGIGTGELFF. CDR3 nucleotides: TGCAGCGTTGAATTTGGGATTGGCACCGGGGAGCTGTTTTTT.

The chain combines TRBV5-6 with TRBJ2-1; D gene uncertain. With 2 bases removed from V and 0 bases from J, the gap between germline ends came to 12 bases. Germline values: CDR1 SGHDT, CDR2 YYEEEE. The CDR3 runs to 16 residues. DNA for the CDR3: TGTGCCAGCAGCTTCTACGGCATAAGCTCCTACAATGAGCAGTTCTTC. Translated: CASSFYGISSYNEQFF.

The count of this clonotype is one. V is TRBV7-9 and J is TRBJ2-1; 9 bases line up with TRBD1. Germline loops: CDR1 SEHNR, CDR2 FQNEAQ (reference sequence). V gave up 2 bases and J gave up 14 bases; unmatched junction bases: 1. CDR3 size: 11 residues. For the CDR3, the DNA is TGTGCCAGCAGCTTAACAGGGGGCGAGTTCTTC. Its protein is CASSLTGGEFF. Complete variable domain (other parts from reference TRBV7-9 and TRBJ2-1): DTGVSQNPRHKITKRGQNVTFRCDPISEHNRLYWYRQTLGQGPEFLTYFQNEAQLEKSRLLSDRFSAERPKGSFSTLEIQRTEQGDSAMYLCASSLTGGEFFGPGTRLTVL.

V gene TRBV2 combines with J gene TRBJ2-2; D is unresolved. The CDR3 is 11 residues long. CDR1 and CDR2 (germline): SNHLY, FYNNEI. V was trimmed by 8 bases and J by 7 bases, leaving 8 bases between them. CDR3 region: CASRLHGELFF. The CDR3 bases are TGTGCCAGCCGACTTCACGGGGAGCTGTTTTTT.

The V gene is TRBV9, the J gene TRBJ1-2; D is possibly TRBD1 (5 bases). Looked up from germline, CDR1 is SGDLS and CDR2 is YYNGEE. This CDR3 has 16 amino acids. The V end lost 3 bases, the J end lost 1 base, and 16 bases lay between the germline ends. This CDR3 is CASSASGTAYNYGYTF. The CDR3 nucleotides are TGTGCCAGCAGCGCATCCGGGACCGCCTATAACTATGGCTACACCTTC.

V and J are TRBV7-8 and TRBJ2-5; TRBD2 matches 7 bases. Per the germline V gene, CDR1 is SGHVS and CDR2 is FQNEAQ. The CDR3 spans 16 residues. V gave up 1 base and J gave up 5 bases; unmatched junction bases: 10. This CDR3 reads CASSLGGGGAVETQYF. In DNA, the CDR3 is TGTGCCAGCAGCTTAGGGGGCGGGGGAGCCGTGGAGACCCAGTACTTC.

The V call is TRBV30, the J call TRBJ2-1; D not resolved. This CDR3 has 12 residues. CDR1 is GTSNPN, CDR2 SVGIG, per germline (reference sequence). V shed 0 bases and J shed 7 bases, with 7 bases lying between them. CDR3 DNA sequence: TGTGCCTGGAGTGTACAAGGGAATGAGCAGTTCTTC. It encodes CAWSVQGNEQFF. Supplemented by reference TRBV30 and TRBJ2-1, the full variable domain reads SQTIHQWPATLVQPVGSPLSLECTVEGTSNPNLYWYRQAAGRGLQLLFYSVGIGQISSEVPQNLSASRPQDRQFILSSKKLLLSDSGFYLCAWSVQGNEQFFGPGTRLTVL.

The rearrangement links TRBV29-1 to TRBJ1-2, with a possible D match to TRBD1 (5 bases). V was cut by 3 bases and J by 4 bases, with 9 bases left in between. The CDR3 loop spans 12 amino acids. Germline CDR1 SQVTM, CDR2 ANQGSEA. CDR3 nucleotide sequence: TGCAGCGTTGATCGGGGGGGCTATGGCTACACCTTC. It codes for CSVDRGGYGYTF.

V gene TRBV4-2 combines with J gene TRBJ2-5; the D gene is possibly TRBD2 (5 bases). Trimming left V 3 bases short and J 0 bases short, with 14 bases between. The germline V gene has CDR1 LGHNA and CDR2 YNFKEQ. The CDR3 totals 16 residues. CDR3 DNA sequence: TGTGCCAGCAGCCAGGAGGCCGGAGGTAACCAAGAGACCCAGTACTTC. This encodes CASSQEAGGNQETQYF.

The CDR3: CASSHPMVAGGENTEAFF. In nucleotides, the CDR3 is TGTGCCAGCAGCCACCCGATGGTGGCAGGGGGAGAGAACACTGAAGCTTTCTTT. The J gene is TRBJ1-1, the V gene TRBV3-1; 7 nucleotides agree with TRBD1. The CDR3 contains 18 residues. Per the germline V gene, CDR1 is LGHDT and CDR2 is YNNKEL (reference sequence). The J segment lost 1 base and the V segment lost 3 bases, leaving 14 bases of the junction unmatched.

This clonotype has only one observation. The chain uses TRBV7-9 and TRBJ2-7; 9 bases align to TRBD1. Per the germline V gene, CDR1 is SEHNR and CDR2 is FQNEAQ (reference sequence). The CDR3 extends over 15 amino acids. V shed 5 bases and J 1 base; nucleotides not matched to a gene: 6. The CDR3 here is CASSIGTGSSYEQYF. The CDR3 DNA reads as TGTGCCAGCAGCATCGGGACAGGGTCTTCCTACGAGCAGTACTTC.

This clonotype was seen just once. The chain is built from TRBV11-3 and TRBJ2-1; possibly TRBD1 for D (5 bases). From germline, CDR1 is SGHNT and CDR2 YENEEA. This CDR3 contains 16 residues. V dropped 0 bases and J dropped 7 bases, with 16 bases sitting between them. The CDR3 loop is CASSLDWPAQANEQFF. The CDR3 DNA reads TGTGCCAGCAGCTTAGATTGGCCCGCACAGGCGAATGAGCAGTTCTTC.

The chain links TRBV5-1 to TRBJ2-7, with a weak D call TRBD1 (5 bases). The CDR3 loop spans 13 amino acids. V shed 1 base and J shed 3 bases, with 8 bases lying between them. Germline assignment: CDR1 SGHRS and CDR2 YFSETQ. The CDR3 DNA follows: TGCGCCAGCAGCTTGCCAGGGAACTACGAGCAGTACTTC. Encoded protein: CASSLPGNYEQYF.

J is TRBJ1-2 and V is TRBV11-2; D is unclear. Trimming pared 5 bases from V and 6 bases from J, leaving 13 bases between. Germline CDR1 reads SGHAT; CDR2 reads FQNNGV. CDR3 length equals 13 residues. The CDR3 DNA sequence: TGTGCCAGCAGCCTACCCCATCTGCATGGCTACACCTTC. This sequence encodes CASSLPHLHGYTF.

The chain has TRBV4-1 and TRBJ2-7, with D possibly being TRBD1 (6 bases). The CDR3 contains 16 residues. Trimming removed 5 bases from V and 1 base from J, with 18 bases in between. Germline V gene data show CDR1 as MGHRA and CDR2 as YSYEKL. This chain's CDR3 is CASSITEGTPSYEQYF. Here the CDR3 DNA reads TGCGCCAGCAGCATAACAGAGGGGACACCTTCCTACGAGCAGTACTTC.

This chain links TRBV29-1 with TRBJ2-7, with TRBD2 as a possible D gene (5 bases). This CDR3 region has 12 residues. Trimming stripped 2 bases from V and 7 bases from J, with 12 bases between. Germline loops: CDR1 SQVTM, CDR2 ANQGSEA. The CDR3 DNA follows: TGCAGCGTTGAAAAGGCCCGGGGTGAGCAGTACTTC. Protein sequence: CSVEKARGEQYF.